This T cell receptor beta chain was sequenced during a study of blood T cell repertoires in COVID-19. Study information: The United States, Italy and Spain supplied acute and convalescent COVID-19 samples.

Each participant's cohort was designated according to participant-reported clinical history. Sequenced by immunoSEQ multiplex PCR; TCRdb stores in-frame clones only, minus some. The sample has 400,000 to 500,000 clones, 88% seen once; the top ten hold 1.5% to 2%. The CDR3 has 16 amino acids. V was trimmed by 0 bases and J by 4 bases, leaving 13 bases between them. CDR1 is MGHRA and CDR2 is YSYEKL in the germline V gene. The material sequenced was PBMCs or T cells enriched from blood (not recorded which). This rearrangement joins TRBV4-1 to TRBJ1-3; TRBD1 might be the D (6 bases). The receptor's source is a woman aged 40 to 55 who had recovered from COVID-19. The CDR3 DNA sequence: TGCGCCAGCAGCCAAGATGGAAACAGGGCCGGAAACACCATATATTTT. Translation gives CASSQDGNRAGNTIYF.